The source of this T cell receptor (beta chain) is a study of CD8 T cells in ankylosing spondylitis. Germline loops: CDR1 SGHTA, CDR2 FQGNSA. The junction had 8 bases not matched to a gene; V was cut back by 4 bases and J by 4 bases. The CDR3 consists of 16 residues. This clonotype was recorded many times. In TCRdb, the 5' RACE reads were re-called with MiXCR into one record per CDR3 protein. The data hold around 210,000 distinct CDR3 sequences, with under 8.5% observed a single time. This receptor was taken from a female donor with ankylosing spondylitis or in good health (not recorded which). V gene TRBV7-2 combines with J gene TRBJ2-1; TRBD2 matches 9 bases. Sequencing was performed on blood, either unsorted or a sorted T cell fraction (not recorded which). The CDR3 loop reads CASSSSTSGDYNEQFF. The CDR3 DNA is TGTGCCAGCAGCTCGTCGACTAGCGGAGATTACAATGAGCAGTTCTTC. Looking up the rest from reference TRBV7-2 and TRBJ2-1 gives the full variable domain: GAGVSQSPSNKVTEKGKDVELRCDPISGHTALYWYRQSLGQGLEFLIYFQGNSAPDKSGLPSDRFSAERTGGSVSTLTIQRTQQEDSAVYLCASSSSTSGDYNEQFFGPGTRLTVL.